These 5 T cell receptor beta chains originate from one sample sequenced in a study of T cell clonotyping in hematopoietic cell transplantation. Sequencing used immunoSEQ multiplex PCR; TCRdb keeps in-frame clones, though not all of them. The data hold about 36,000 clones, with around nine tenths observed a single time. Sequencing was carried out using peripheral blood mononuclear cells. The source is a woman in her forties in good health. Some clones in this sample may be carry-over from other donors' samples.

This sequence joins TRBV11-2 and TRBJ2-7; D gene ambiguous. The CDR3 has 13 residues. V dropped 3 bases and J dropped 0 bases, with 6 bases sitting between them. Germline CDR1 reads SGHAT; CDR2 reads FQNNGV. The CDR3 DNA follows: TGTGCCAGCAGCTTCGGCAACTCCTACGAGCAGTACTTC. Amino acid sequence: CASSFGNSYEQYF.

CDR3 coding DNA: TGTGCCAGCAGTGAAGGAGACAGTGGTGGCTACACCTTC. The encoded protein is CASSEGDSGGYTF. The V gene is TRBV6-1, the J gene TRBJ1-2; the D gene is possibly TRBD1 (5 bases). Germline lookup yields CDR1 MNHNS and CDR2 SASEGT. Trimming cost V 1 base and J 7 bases, with 10 bases left between them. The CDR3 sequence is 13 residues long.

The V call is TRBV28, the J call TRBJ1-2, with D possibly matching TRBD1 (6 bases). Germline CDR1 is MDHEN and CDR2 is SYDVKM. Trimming took off 7 bases at V and 4 bases at J, with 19 bases between the two ends. This CDR3 is 15 amino acids long. The CDR3 sequence: CASTIMGGRGYGYTF. CDR3 sequence (DNA): TGTGCCAGCACCATAATGGGTGGCAGGGGCTATGGCTACACCTTC.

The V call is TRBV28, the J call TRBJ2-7; 12 bases line up with TRBD2. The junction had 10 bases not matched to a gene; V was cut back by 6 bases and J by 7 bases. Germline CDR1 is MDHEN and CDR2 is SYDVKM. The CDR3 runs 15 residues. The CDR3 loop is CASRYSSGRAMEQYF. In DNA form, the CDR3 reads TGTGCCAGCAGATACTCTAGCGGGAGGGCCATGGAGCAGTACTTC.

The gene calls are TRBV19 and TRBJ2-7; tentative D call: TRBD2 (6 bases). This CDR3 contains 17 residues. V lost 5 bases, J lost 2 bases, and 22 bases lay in between. Per germline, CDR1 LNHDA and CDR2 SQIVND (reference sequence). CDR3 nucleotides: TGTGCCAGTAGTCAGCGAGATTTCGGGGGATTACCCTACGAGCAGTACTTC. It translates to CASSQRDFGGLPYEQYF.